This T cell receptor beta chain stems from a study of CD8 T cells in Susac syndrome. cDNA came from approximately 0.5 to 1 ug RNA primed by random hexamers. TCRdb passed the immunoSEQ multiplex PCR reads through MiXCR, listing each CDR3 protein once. The sample consists of under 200,000 distinct CDR3 sequences, approximately 94% of them appearing once. From germline, CDR1 is SGHNT and CDR2 YYREEE (reference sequence). This CDR3 spans 14 amino acids. Trimming pared 1 base from V and 3 bases from J, leaving 11 bases between. The chain couples TRBV5-4 to TRBJ2-7, with D possibly being TRBD1 (6 bases). Sequenced sample: CD4+ T cells from PBMCs. This clonotype originated in a human donor with Susac syndrome. CDR3 nucleotide sequence: TGTGCCAGCAGCTTGACAGGGACCTACTACGAGCAGTACTTC. It specifies CASSLTGTYYEQYF.